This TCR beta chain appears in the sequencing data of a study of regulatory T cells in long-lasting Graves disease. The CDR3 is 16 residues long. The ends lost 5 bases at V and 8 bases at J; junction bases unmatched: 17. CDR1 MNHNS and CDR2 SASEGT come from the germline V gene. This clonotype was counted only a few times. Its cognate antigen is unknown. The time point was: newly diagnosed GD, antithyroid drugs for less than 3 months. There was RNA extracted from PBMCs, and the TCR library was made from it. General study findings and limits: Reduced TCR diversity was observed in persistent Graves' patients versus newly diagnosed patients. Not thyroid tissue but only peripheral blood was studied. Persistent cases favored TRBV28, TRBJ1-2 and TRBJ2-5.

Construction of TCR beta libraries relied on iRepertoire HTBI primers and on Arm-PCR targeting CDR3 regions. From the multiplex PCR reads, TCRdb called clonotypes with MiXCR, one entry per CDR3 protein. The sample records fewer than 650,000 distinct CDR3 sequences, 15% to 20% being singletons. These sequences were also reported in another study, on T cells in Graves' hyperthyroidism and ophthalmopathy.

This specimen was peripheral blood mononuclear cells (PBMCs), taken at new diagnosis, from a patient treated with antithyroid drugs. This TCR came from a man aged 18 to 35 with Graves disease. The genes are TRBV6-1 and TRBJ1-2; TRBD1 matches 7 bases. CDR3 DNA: TGTGCCAGCAGTCCCCCCGGCGACAGGGCCTCGGGAGGCTACACCTTC. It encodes CASSPPGDRASGGYTF.